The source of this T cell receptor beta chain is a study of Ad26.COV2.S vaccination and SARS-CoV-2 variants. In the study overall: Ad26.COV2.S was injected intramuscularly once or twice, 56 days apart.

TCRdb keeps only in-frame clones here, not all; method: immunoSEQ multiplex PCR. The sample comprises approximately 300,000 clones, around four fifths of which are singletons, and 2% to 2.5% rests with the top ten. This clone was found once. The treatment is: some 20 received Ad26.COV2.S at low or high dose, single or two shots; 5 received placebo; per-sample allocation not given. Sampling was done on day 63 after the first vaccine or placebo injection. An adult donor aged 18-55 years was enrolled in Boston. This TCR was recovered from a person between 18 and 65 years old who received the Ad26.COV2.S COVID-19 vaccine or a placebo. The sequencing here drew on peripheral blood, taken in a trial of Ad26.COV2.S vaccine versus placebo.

Here the CDR3 reads CASSVRGQGASGTNEKLFF. CDR3 sequence (DNA): TGTGCCAGCAGCGTCCGGGGACAGGGGGCTTCAGGAACTAATGAAAAACTGTTTTTT. The chain recombines TRBV27 with TRBJ1-4; 12 bases map to TRBD1. With 6 bases clipped from V and 1 base from J, the junction kept 12 bases outside the gene matches. Looked up from germline, CDR1 is MNHEY and CDR2 is SMNVEV (reference sequence). The CDR3 sequence is 19 residues long.